This T cell receptor (beta chain) was documented in a study of shared clonotypes between healthy human individuals. Repertoires were generated with immunoSEQ multiplex PCR, while TCRdb's copy carries only in-frame clones and drops some. The sample includes 1.5 million to 2.5 million clones, just under 95% of them seen just once. Only CD45RO-negative cells positively selected for CCR7 counted as naive CD8 cells, so terminally differentiated effector memory CD45RA+ cells were excluded. This TCR derives from a man aged 18 to 35 in good health. The sequencing sample was made of naive CD8+ T cells sorted from blood.

The CDR3, as DNA: TGTGCCAGCAGCTTTAAGGGCCTGGTTATGAACACTGAAGCTTTCTTT. It encodes CASSFKGLVMNTEAFF. The chain uses TRBV11-2 and TRBJ1-1; D is uncertain. This CDR3 is 16 amino acids long. V was cut by 3 bases and J by 0 bases, with 14 bases left in between. CDR1 is SGHAT, CDR2 FQNNGV, per germline.